The next 16 T cell receptor beta chains were all read from a single sample in a study of blood T cell repertoires in COVID-19. The method was immunoSEQ multiplex PCR; TCRdb's version includes in-frame clones alone and lacks a portion of them. Of 300,000 to 400,000 clones listed, roughly 89% are singletons. The sample consisted of peripheral blood. These receptor sequences come from a man aged 25-45 years with COVID-19, enrolled during active disease.

The genes are TRBV12-3 or TRBV12-4 and TRBJ2-7, with D tentatively TRBD1 (5 bases). The V gene lost 5 bases and the J gene lost 1 base, with 9 bases spanning the gap. The CDR3 extends over 13 amino acids. The CDR3 here is CASSKTASYEQYF. The CDR3 region has the DNA TGTGCCAGCAGTAAGACAGCTTCCTACGAGCAGTACTTC.

In nucleotides, the CDR3 is TGTGCCAGCAGTCCGGGGCGGGGGACTGAAGCTTTCTTT. This translates into CASSPGRGTEAFF. The rearrangement links TRBV7-2 to TRBJ1-1, with D perhaps TRBD1 (5 bases). The CDR3 covers 13 residues. Trimming removed 6 bases at V and 5 bases at J, with 13 bases between. Germline lookup yields CDR1 SGHTA and CDR2 FQGNSA.

The chain is built from TRBV5-8 and TRBJ2-3; perhaps TRBD1 as D (6 bases). Germline V lookup: CDR1 SGHTS, CDR2 YDEGEE. The V and J ends lost 4 bases and 3 bases respectively, with 15 bases between them. This CDR3 has 15 residues. The CDR3 loop is CASSQGIEETDTQYF. The CDR3 coding sequence is TGTGCCAGCAGCCAGGGGATAGAGGAAACAGATACGCAGTATTTT.

The CDR3 DNA follows: TGTGCCAGCAGCTTGCCTCTCCCTGCTAGCGGGGGGGCGCACACCGGGGAGCTGTTTTTT. This codes for CASSLPLPASGGAHTGELFF. The rearrangement joins TRBV5-4 to TRBJ2-2; TRBD2 matches 12 bases. The CDR3 runs to 20 residues. J was trimmed by 3 bases and V by 1 base; bases with no gene match: 13. Germline V gives CDR1 SGHNT, CDR2 YYREEE (reference sequence).

V gene TRBV7-2 combines with J gene TRBJ1-5; TRBD1 matches 7 bases. This CDR3 has 13 residues. Germline loops: CDR1 SGHTA, CDR2 FQGNSA. The trim removed 2 bases at V and 6 bases at J, leaving 1 base unmatched. The CDR3 nucleotides are TGTGCCAGCAGCTTACCAGGGGGTCAGCCCCAGCATTTT. Protein sequence: CASSLPGGQPQHF.

CDR3 sequence (DNA): TGTGCCAGCAGCCAAGCAGGGGCAGGAGATAGGGAGACCCAGTACTTC. Protein: CASSQAGAGDRETQYF. The genes are TRBV3-1 (or the pseudogene TRBV3-2) and TRBJ2-5; possibly TRBD1 for D (6 bases). The V end lost 1 base, the J end lost 5 bases, and 17 bases lay between the germline ends. Germline assignment: CDR1 LGHDT and CDR2 YNNKEL (reference sequence). This CDR3 is built from 16 residues.

This chain connects TRBV3-1 (or the pseudogene TRBV3-2) to TRBJ1-2; 9 bases agree with TRBD1. CDR3 length equals 16 residues. Germline V gives CDR1 LGHDT, CDR2 YNNKEL (reference sequence). The V and J ends lost 2 bases and 4 bases, in that order; junction bases with no gene match: 8. DNA of the CDR3: TGTGCCAGCAGCCAAAGTCACAGGGGGCGTTTCTATGGCTACACCTTC. This sequence encodes CASSQSHRGRFYGYTF.

On this clone: This same CDR3 is encoded by further DNA sequences in the sample. The V call is TRBV13, the J call TRBJ1-5; no clear D gene. The V and J ends lost 1 base and 7 bases respectively, with 5 bases between them. This CDR3 has 12 amino acids. Looked up from germline, CDR1 is PRHDT and CDR2 is FYEKMQ (reference sequence). The CDR3 DNA is TGTGCCAGCAGCTTAGCCAGGCAGCCCCAGCATTTT. It encodes CASSLARQPQHF.

CDR3 in DNA: TGTGCCAGCAGTTACCCGGGGGGGGCTGAAGCTTTCTTT. It encodes CASSYPGGAEAFF. The chain uses TRBV6-5 and TRBJ1-1, with D maybe TRBD1 (5 bases). V lost 2 bases, J lost 6 bases, and 10 bases lay in between. This CDR3 spans 13 amino acids. The germline V gene has CDR1 MNHEY and CDR2 SVGAGI.

V and J are TRBV19 and TRBJ2-7, with a tentative D call TRBD1 (5 bases). The germline CDR1 and CDR2 sequences are LNHDA and SQIVND (reference sequence). V was cut by 10 bases and J by 0 bases, with 13 bases left in between. The CDR3 has 13 amino acids. CDR3 coding DNA: TGTGCCACCGGCAAGGACAACTCCTACGAGCAGTACTTC. It codes for CATGKDNSYEQYF.

The V gene is TRBV7-8, the J gene TRBJ2-3, with TRBD1 matching 9 bases. Trimming took 1 base from V and 5 from J; bases not matched to a gene: 10. Germline V CDR1 and CDR2: SGHVS, FQNEAQ. This CDR3 is built from 17 residues. The CDR3 loop reads CASSLGYRGLVGDTQYF. CDR3 DNA sequence: TGTGCCAGCAGCTTAGGCTACAGGGGGCTAGTGGGAGATACGCAGTATTTT.

The J gene is TRBJ2-7, the V gene TRBV18; 10 nucleotides align to TRBD2. There are 14 residues in the CDR3. V lost 3 bases, J lost 4 bases, and 3 bases stayed unmatched. From germline, CDR1 is KGHSH and CDR2 LQKENI. The DNA of the CDR3 is TGTGCCAGCTCACCGCTAGCGGGGGCTTACGAGCAGTACTTC. This translates into CASSPLAGAYEQYF.

This clone was observed once. V usage is TRBV19 and J usage is TRBJ1-1; tentative D call: TRBD1 (5 bases). The V and J ends lost 1 base and 1 base respectively, with 10 bases between them. CDR1 is LNHDA, CDR2 SQIVND, per germline (reference sequence). This CDR3 is 15 amino acids long. CDR3 coding DNA: TGTGCCAGTAGTATAGGTGGGGGAGGGAACACTGAAGCTTTCTTT. Translated, it gives CASSIGGGGNTEAFF.

This clone was picked up one time. The rearrangement links TRBV18 to TRBJ1-4; 7 bases match TRBD1. With 5 bases clipped from V and 7 bases from J, the junction kept 16 bases outside the gene matches. The CDR3 is made up of 17 amino acids. Germline CDR1 reads KGHSH; CDR2 reads LQKENI. DNA of the CDR3: TGTGCCAGCTCAAATGCGAACAGGGGTCTTGTTGCTGAAAAACTGTTTTTT. Encoded protein: CASSNANRGLVAEKLFF.

This clone was seen more than once but under ten times. The chain is built from TRBV7-2 and TRBJ1-5; no clear D. CDR3 length: 14 amino acids. The V and J ends lost 6 bases and 5 bases respectively, with 14 bases between them. CDR1 and CDR2 (germline): SGHTA, FQGNSA. DNA for the CDR3: TGTGCCAGCAGGGAAACCAGCGCCGATCAGCCCCAGCATTTT. Its translation is CASRETSADQPQHF.

This chain links TRBV27 with TRBJ2-7, with D tentatively TRBD2 (6 bases). The V gene lost 2 bases and the J gene lost 6 bases, with 8 bases spanning the gap. Germline lookup yields CDR1 MNHEY and CDR2 SMNVEV (reference sequence). This CDR3 spans 12 amino acids. The CDR3 bases are TGTGCCAGCAGTTTAGGAGGGAGCGAGCAGTACTTC. Its translation is CASSLGGSEQYF.